This TCR beta chain was recovered during a study of blood T cell repertoires in COVID-19 (dated by TCRdb to about 2020). The study in broad terms: Samples from collaborators originated in the United States, Italy and Spain and spanned both the acute and convalescent phases of COVID-19. The material from the prospective study consisted of cDNA or gDNA derived from T cells, B-cell-depleted T cells, or PBMCs. The dataset comprised deeply sampled blood TCRbeta repertoires from subjects exposed to, actively infected with, or recovered from COVID-19. The repertoires were released in a freely available public database intended as a resource for research on the immune response to SARS-CoV-2. Samples came from the ongoing ImmuneRACE study (first 160 participants) plus 1,254 subjects from 6 global collaborators. The sample metadata nearly always contained a de-identified subject ID, COVID-19 status, age in years and sex. Where available, HLA class I and class II types were obtained from metadata supplied by the sample provider rather than from assay-based typing.

As for this clone: No cognate antigen has been identified for it. No base-level quality is on record; no much larger clone is a single base apart.

The full study reports these points: The amount of clinical and demographic metadata varied by source and participant and was provided uncurated.

Samples from volunteer blood donors who had recovered from COVID-19 were contributed by a second Seattle source. Each collaborating institution followed its own protocols to collect whole blood in K2EDTA tubes. For TCRbeta analysis, collaborators shipped samples in one of three forms: frozen whole blood, isolated PBMCs, or DNA extracted from either of those sample types. TCRbeta CDR3 regions were amplified from genomic DNA by means of the immunoSEQ Assay, a bias-controlled multiplex PCR. From the authors' description of their analysis: The number of nucleated cells in each sample was estimated by amplification of reference gene primers within the assay. To quantify the absolute abundance of each unique TCRbeta CDR3 rearrangement, sequence reads were collapsed and filtered. For each sample, productive Simpson clonality was calculated by taking the square root of Simpson's diversity index across productive rearrangements. Imported from immuneACCESS, the table was reduced by TCRdb to in-frame sequences with V and J called. These copies leave out some clones; in studies compared against another copy, an unresolved V gene accounts for under half, and the cause of the remainder is not known. That table is the source of V, J and clone size, and D and trimming were worked out from the DNA. For this sample there are roughly 290,000 clones; around 87% appear just once. The ten most abundant clones make up roughly 1.9% of the sample.

Compared with germline, V lacks 6 bases and J lacks 6 bases; bases without a gene match: 5. CDR1 SGHTA and CDR2 FQGNSA are derived from the germline V gene. From its cysteine to its phenylalanine, the CDR3 spans 13 amino acids. Only CDR3 DNA is held: 39 bases, read in frame from base 1. The sample was peripheral blood. This chain joins TRBV7-2 to TRBJ1-5, with 7 bases matching TRBD1. The receptor was derived from a woman between 25 and 40 years old who had recovered from COVID-19. The nucleotide sequence reads as follows: TGTGCCAGCAGTTACAGGGGAGGTCAGCCCCAGCATTTT. Its translation is CASSYRGGQPQHF.